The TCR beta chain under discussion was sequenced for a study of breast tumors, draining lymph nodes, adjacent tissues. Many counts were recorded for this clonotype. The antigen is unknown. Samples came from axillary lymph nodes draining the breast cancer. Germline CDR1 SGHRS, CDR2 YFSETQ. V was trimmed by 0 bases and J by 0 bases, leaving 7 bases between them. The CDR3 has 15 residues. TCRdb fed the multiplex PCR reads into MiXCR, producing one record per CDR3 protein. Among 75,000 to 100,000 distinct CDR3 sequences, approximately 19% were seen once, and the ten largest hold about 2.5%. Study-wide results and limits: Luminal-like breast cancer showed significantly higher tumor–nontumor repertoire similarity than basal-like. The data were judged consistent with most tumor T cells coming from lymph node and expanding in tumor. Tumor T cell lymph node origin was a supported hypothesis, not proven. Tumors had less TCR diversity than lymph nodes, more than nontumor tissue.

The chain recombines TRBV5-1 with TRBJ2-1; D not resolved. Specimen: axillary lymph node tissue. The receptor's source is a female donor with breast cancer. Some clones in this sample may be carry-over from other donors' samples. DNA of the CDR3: TGCGCCAGCAGCTTGGCAGGTCCCTCCTACAATGAGCAGTTCTTC. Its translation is CASSLAGPSYNEQFF. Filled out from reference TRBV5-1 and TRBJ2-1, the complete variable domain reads KAGVTQTPRYLIKTRGQQVTLSCSPISGHRSVSWYQQTPGQGLQFLFEYFSETQRNKGNFPGRFSGRQFSNSRSEMNVSTLELGDSALYLCASSLAGPSYNEQFFGPGTRLTVL.